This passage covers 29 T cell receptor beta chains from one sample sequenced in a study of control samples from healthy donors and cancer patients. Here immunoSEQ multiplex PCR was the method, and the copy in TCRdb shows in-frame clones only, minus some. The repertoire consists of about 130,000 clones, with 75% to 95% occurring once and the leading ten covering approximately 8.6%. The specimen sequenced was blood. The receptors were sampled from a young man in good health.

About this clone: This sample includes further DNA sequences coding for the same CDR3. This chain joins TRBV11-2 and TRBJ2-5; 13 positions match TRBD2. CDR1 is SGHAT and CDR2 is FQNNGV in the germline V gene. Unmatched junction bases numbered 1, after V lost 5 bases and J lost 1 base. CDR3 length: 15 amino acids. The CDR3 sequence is CASSRLAGGQETQYF. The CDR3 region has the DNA TGTGCCAGCAGCCGACTAGCGGGGGGCCAAGAGACCCAGTACTTC.

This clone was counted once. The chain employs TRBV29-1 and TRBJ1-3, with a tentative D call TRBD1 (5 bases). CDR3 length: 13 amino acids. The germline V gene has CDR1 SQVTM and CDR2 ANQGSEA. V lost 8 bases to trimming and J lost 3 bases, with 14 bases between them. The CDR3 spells CSSRGSDGNTIYF. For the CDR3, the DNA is TGCAGCTCACGGGGCTCAGATGGAAACACCATATATTTT.

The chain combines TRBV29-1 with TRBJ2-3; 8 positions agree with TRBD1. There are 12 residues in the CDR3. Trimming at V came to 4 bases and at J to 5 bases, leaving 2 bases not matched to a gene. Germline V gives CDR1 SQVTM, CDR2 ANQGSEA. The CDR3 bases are TGCAGCGTTGGGACAGGGCAAGATACGCAGTATTTT. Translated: CSVGTGQDTQYF.

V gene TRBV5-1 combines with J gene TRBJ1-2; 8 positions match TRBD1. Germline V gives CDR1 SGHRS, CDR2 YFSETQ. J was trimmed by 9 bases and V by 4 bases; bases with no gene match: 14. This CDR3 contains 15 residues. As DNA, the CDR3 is TGCGCCAGCAGCCCCCCAGGGACAGGAGATATGCGCTACACCTTC. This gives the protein CASSPPGTGDMRYTF. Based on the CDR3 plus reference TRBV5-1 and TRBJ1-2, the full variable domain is KAGVTQTPRYLIKTRGQQVTLSCSPISGHRSVSWYQQTPGQGLQFLFEYFSETQRNKGNFPGRFSGRQFSNSRSEMNVSTLELGDSALYLCASSPPGTGDMRYTFGSGTRLTVV.

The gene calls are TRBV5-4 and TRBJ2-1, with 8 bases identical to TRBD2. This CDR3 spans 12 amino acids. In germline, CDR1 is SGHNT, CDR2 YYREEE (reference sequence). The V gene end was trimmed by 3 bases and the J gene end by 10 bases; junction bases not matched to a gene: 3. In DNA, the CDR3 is TGTGCCAGCAGCTCGGGGGGGCAGGAGCAGTTCTTC. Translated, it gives CASSSGGQEQFF.

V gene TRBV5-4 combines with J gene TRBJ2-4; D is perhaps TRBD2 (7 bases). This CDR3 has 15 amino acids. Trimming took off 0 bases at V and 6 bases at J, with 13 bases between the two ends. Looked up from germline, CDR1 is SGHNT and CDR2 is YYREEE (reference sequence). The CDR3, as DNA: TGTGCCAGCAGCTTGGTCGGGGGGCCAGGAAACATTCAGTACTTC. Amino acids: CASSLVGGPGNIQYF.

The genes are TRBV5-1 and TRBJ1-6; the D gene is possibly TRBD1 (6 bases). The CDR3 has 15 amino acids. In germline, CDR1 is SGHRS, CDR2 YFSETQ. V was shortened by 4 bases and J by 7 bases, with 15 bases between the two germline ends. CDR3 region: CASSPGQRDNSPLHF. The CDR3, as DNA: TGCGCCAGCAGCCCAGGACAGCGCGACAATTCACCCCTCCACTTT.

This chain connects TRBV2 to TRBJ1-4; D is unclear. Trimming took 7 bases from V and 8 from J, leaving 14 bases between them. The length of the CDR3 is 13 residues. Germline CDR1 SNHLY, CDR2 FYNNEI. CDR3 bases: TGTGCCAGCAAAAACCGAGGAGAAGAAAAACTGTTTTTT. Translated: CASKNRGEEKLFF.

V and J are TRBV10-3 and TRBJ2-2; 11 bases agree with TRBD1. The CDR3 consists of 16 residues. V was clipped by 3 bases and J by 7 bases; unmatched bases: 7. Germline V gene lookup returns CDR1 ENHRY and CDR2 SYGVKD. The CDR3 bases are TGTGCCATCAGTGAACCGGACAGGGGGCTGGGCGGGGAGCTGTTTTTT. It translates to CAISEPDRGLGGELFF.

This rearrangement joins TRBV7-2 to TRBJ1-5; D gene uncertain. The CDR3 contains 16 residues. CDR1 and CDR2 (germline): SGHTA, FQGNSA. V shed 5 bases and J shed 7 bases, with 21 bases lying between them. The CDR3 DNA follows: TGTGCCAGCAGCCTTTCGGGAGGAAGGGCTGGACAGCCCCAGCATTTT. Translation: CASSLSGGRAGQPQHF.

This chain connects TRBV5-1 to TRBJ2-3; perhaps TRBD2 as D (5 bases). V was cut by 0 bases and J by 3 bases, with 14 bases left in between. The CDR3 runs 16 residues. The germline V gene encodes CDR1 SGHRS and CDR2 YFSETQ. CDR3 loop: CASSLEPSQLTDTQYF. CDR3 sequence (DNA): TGCGCCAGCAGCTTGGAGCCTAGCCAACTAACAGATACGCAGTATTTT.

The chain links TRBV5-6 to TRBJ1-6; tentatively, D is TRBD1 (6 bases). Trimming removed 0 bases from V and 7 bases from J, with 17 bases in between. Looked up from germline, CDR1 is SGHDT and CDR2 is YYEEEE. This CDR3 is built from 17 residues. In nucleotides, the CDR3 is TGTGCCAGCAGCTTGGTTAAACGGGAAGGGGGGAATTCACCCCTCCACTTT. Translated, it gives CASSLVKREGGNSPLHF.

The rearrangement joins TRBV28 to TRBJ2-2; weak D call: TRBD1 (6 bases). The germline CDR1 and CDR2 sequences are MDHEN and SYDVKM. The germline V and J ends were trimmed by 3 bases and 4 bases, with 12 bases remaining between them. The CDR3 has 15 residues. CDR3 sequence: CASSFRGKLTGELFF. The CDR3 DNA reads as TGTGCCAGCAGTTTCAGGGGCAAACTCACCGGGGAGCTGTTTTTT.

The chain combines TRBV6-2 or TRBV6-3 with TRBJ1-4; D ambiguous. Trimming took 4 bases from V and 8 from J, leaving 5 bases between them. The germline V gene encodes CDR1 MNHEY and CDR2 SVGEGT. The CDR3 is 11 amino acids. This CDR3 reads CASSLGEKLFF. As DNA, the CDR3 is TGTGCCAGCAGTTTAGGGGAAAAACTGTTTTTT.

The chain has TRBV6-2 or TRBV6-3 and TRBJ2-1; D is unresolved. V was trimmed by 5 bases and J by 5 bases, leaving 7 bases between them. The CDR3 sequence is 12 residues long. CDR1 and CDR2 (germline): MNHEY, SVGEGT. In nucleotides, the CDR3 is TGTGCCAGCAGTCCCCGGGACAATGAGCAGTTCTTC. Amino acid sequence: CASSPRDNEQFF.

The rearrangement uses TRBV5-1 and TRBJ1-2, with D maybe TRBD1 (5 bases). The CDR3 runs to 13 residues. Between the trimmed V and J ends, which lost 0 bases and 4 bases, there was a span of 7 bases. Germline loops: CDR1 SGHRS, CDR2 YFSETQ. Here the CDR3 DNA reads TGCGCCAGCAGCTTGGAGGGGACCTATGGCTACACCTTC. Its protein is CASSLEGTYGYTF. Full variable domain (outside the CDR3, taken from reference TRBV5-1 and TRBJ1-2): KAGVTQTPRYLIKTRGQQVTLSCSPISGHRSVSWYQQTPGQGLQFLFEYFSETQRNKGNFPGRFSGRQFSNSRSEMNVSTLELGDSALYLCASSLEGTYGYTFGSGTRLTVV.

The CDR3 region is CASSLAGTGLNQPQHF. Here the CDR3 DNA reads TGTGCCAGCAGCTTAGCCGGGACAGGGCTCAATCAGCCCCAGCATTTT. The rearrangement uses TRBV7-2 and TRBJ1-5, with 9 bases identical to TRBD1. The ends lost 0 bases at V and 3 bases at J; junction bases unmatched: 3. This CDR3 comprises 16 residues. The V gene's germline CDR1 is SGHTA and CDR2 FQGNSA.

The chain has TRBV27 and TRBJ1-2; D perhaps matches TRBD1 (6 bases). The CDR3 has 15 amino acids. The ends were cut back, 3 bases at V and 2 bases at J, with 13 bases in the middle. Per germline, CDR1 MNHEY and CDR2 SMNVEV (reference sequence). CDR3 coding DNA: TGTGCCAGCAGTTTGGTAGGACAGACCAACTATGGCTACACCTTC. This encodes CASSLVGQTNYGYTF.

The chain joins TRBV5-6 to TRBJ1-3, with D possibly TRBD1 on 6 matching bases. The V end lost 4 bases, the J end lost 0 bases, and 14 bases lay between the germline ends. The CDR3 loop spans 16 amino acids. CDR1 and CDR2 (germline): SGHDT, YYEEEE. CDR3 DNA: TGTGCCAGCAGCCCCTGGAGGGGGAGCTCTGGAAACACCATATATTTT. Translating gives CASSPWRGSSGNTIYF.

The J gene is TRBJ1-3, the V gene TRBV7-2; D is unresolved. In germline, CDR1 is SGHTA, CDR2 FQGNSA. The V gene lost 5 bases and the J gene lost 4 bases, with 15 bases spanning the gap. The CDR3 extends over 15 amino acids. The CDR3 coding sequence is TGTGCCAGCAGCCCGTTTAGCGAGACCGGAAACACCATATATTTT. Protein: CASSPFSETGNTIYF.

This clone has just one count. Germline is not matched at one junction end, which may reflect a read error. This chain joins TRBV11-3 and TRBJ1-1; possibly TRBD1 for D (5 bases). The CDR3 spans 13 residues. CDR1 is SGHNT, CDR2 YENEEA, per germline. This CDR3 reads CAGSLGPGTEAFF. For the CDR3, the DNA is TGTGCCGGCAGCTTAGGCCCAGGGACTGAAGCTTTCTTT.

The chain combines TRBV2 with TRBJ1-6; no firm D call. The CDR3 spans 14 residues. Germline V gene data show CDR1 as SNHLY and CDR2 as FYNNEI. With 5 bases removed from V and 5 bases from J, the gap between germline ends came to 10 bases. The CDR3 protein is CASSLARNNSPLHF. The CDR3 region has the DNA TGTGCCAGCAGTCTGGCCCGGAATAATTCACCCCTCCACTTT.

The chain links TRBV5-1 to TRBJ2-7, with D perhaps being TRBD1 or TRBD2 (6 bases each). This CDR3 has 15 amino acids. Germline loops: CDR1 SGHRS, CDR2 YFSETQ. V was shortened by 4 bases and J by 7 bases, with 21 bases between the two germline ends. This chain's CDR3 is CASSPPAGGSGEQYF. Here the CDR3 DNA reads TGCGCCAGCAGCCCTCCGGCCGGGGGCTCGGGGGAGCAGTACTTC.

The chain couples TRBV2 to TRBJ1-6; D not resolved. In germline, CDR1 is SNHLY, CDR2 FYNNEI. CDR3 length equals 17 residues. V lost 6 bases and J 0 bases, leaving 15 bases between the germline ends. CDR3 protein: CASSPGRLSSYNSPLHF. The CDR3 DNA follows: TGTGCCAGCAGCCCCGGACGCCTTAGCTCCTATAATTCACCCCTCCACTTT.

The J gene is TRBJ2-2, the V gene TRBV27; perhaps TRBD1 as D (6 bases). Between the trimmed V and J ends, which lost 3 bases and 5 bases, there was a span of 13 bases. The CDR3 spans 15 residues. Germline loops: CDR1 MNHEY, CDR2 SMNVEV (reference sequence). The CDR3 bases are TGTGCCAGCAGTTTTTCAGGGGCTCAGACCGGGGAGCTGTTTTTT. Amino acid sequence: CASSFSGAQTGELFF.

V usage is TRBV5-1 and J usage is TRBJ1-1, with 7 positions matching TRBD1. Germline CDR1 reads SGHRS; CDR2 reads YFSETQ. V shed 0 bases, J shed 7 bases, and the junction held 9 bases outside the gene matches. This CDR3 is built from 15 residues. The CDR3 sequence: CASSLEGQLGGEAFF. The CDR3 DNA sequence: TGCGCCAGCAGCTTGGAGGGACAGCTAGGAGGTGAAGCTTTCTTT.

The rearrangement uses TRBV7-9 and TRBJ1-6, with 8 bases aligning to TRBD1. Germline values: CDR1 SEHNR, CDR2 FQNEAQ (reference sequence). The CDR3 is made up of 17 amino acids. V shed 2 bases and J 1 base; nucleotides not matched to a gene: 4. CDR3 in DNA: TGTGCCAGCAGCTTACGTACAGGGGGATCCTATAATTCACCCCTCCACTTT. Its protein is CASSLRTGGSYNSPLHF.

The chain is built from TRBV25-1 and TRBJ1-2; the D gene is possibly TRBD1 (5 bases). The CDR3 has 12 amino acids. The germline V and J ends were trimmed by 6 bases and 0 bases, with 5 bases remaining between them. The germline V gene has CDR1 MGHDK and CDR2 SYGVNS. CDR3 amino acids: CASRGANYGYTF. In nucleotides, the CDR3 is TGTGCCAGCAGGGGGGCTAACTATGGCTACACCTTC.

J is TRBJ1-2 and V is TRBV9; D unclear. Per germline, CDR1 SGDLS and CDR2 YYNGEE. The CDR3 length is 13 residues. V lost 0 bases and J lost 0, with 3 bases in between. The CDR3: CASSVEANYGYTF. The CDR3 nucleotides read TGTGCCAGCAGCGTAGAGGCTAACTATGGCTACACCTTC.